These T cell receptor beta chains were read from a single sample in a study of blood T cell repertoires in COVID-19. This table comes from immunoSEQ multiplex PCR, and its TCRdb copy is limited to in-frame clones, with some not included. The sample holds 190,000 or so clones; about 86% are singletons and the top ten take 0.8% to 1%. The sample taken for sequencing was peripheral blood. The origin of the receptors is a woman under 30 who had recovered from COVID-19. Both conserved end residues are part of each CDR3. The D gene is left open where the match is weak. Clone size is given for some rows only: seen once, a few or many times, or a class if the clone is expanded.

clone size | D gene | J gene | V gene | CDR3 DNA | CDR3 protein
- | - | TRBJ1-2 | TRBV7-2 | TGTGCCAGCAGCTTAGCAGAGAATCTCCCTGGCTACACCTTC | CASSLAENLPGYTF
- | - | TRBJ1-1 | TRBV7-9 | TGTGCCAGCAGCGCAATGATGGGGCGCGCGAACACTGAAGCTTTCTTT | CASSAMMGRANTEAFF
- | - | TRBJ2-1 | TRBV19 | TGTGCCAGTAGCGAAATATTGAGCTCCTACAATGAGCAGTTCTTC | CASSEILSSYNEQFF
few | TRBD1 | TRBJ1-1 | TRBV2 | TGTGCCAGCAAGGACAGGGCTGAAGCTTTCTTT | CASKDRAEAFF
few | TRBD2 | TRBJ2-1 | TRBV7-9 | TGTGCCAGCAGCTCTCCGGGACTAGCCTACAATGAGCAGTTCTTC | CASSSPGLAYNEQFF
- | TRBD2 | TRBJ2-2 | TRBV29-1 | TGCAGCGTTGTCTGGCGGGAGGGCCGAACCGGGGAGCTGTTTTTT | CSVVWREGRTGELFF
- | TRBD2 | TRBJ2-3 | TRBV6-2/TRBV6-3 | TGTGCCAGCAGTTACCCCTCGGGACTAGCGGGGGGGCGGGGAGATACGCAGTATTTT | CASSYPSGLAGGRGDTQYF
- | - | TRBJ2-7 | TRBV5-1 | TGCGCCAGCAGCTTGGTAGGAGGGACCAGCGAGCAGTACTTC | CASSLVGGTSEQYF
- | - | TRBJ1-5 | TRBV5-1 | TGCGCCAGCAGCTTGGACCAGAATCAGCCCCAGCATTTT | CASSLDQNQPQHF
- | - | TRBJ1-3 | TRBV30 | TGTGCCTGGAGTCATTCTGGAAACACCATATATTTT | CAWSHSGNTIYF
- | - | TRBJ1-4 | TRBV6-5 | TGTGCCAGCAGTTACAGGGCCGGGGGGTTAAATGAAAAACTGTTTTTT | CASSYRAGGLNEKLFF
- | - | TRBJ1-2 | TRBV21-1 | TGTGCCAGCAGCCCCCGGGGGGACAGGGGGCTCCCTCTCTATGGCTACACCTTC | CASSPRGDRGLPLYGYTF
- | TRBD1 | TRBJ2-3 | TRBV5-8 | TGTGCCAGCAGCCCGGGACAGGGCGGACTCACAGATACGCAGTATTTT | CASSPGQGGLTDTQYF
- | - | TRBJ1-5 | TRBV2 | TGTGCCAGCAGGGGGCAGGGTCGCAATCAGCCCCAGCATTTT | CASRGQGRNQPQHF
- | TRBD1 | TRBJ1-5 | TRBV7-2 | TGTGCCAGCAGCGGTACAGGGGGCGCGAGTCAGCCCCAGCATTTT | CASSGTGGASQPQHF
- | - | TRBJ1-3 | TRBV9 | TGTGCCAGCAGCGTAGCCAGCTCTGGAAACACCATATATTTT | CASSVASSGNTIYF
- | TRBD1 | TRBJ2-1 | TRBV2 | TGTGCCAGCAGTGAAAGGGGGACAGGGAACAACAATGAGCAGTTCTTC | CASSERGTGNNNEQFF
- | TRBD1 | TRBJ1-6 | TRBV19 | TGTGCCAGTAGTTGGACAGGGGCGGATTCACCCCTCCACTTT | CASSWTGADSPLHF
- | - | TRBJ1-2 | TRBV6-6 | TGTGCCAGCAGCCCCAGGGGAGCAGCTAACTATGGCTACACCTTC | CASSPRGAANYGYTF
- | - | TRBJ2-3 | TRBV7-2 | TGTGCCAGCAGCTTAGTTTCTAGAACAGATACGCAGTATTTT | CASSLVSRTDTQYF
- | - | TRBJ1-2 | TRBV10-3 | TGTGCCATCAGTGCAACAGGCACCTATGGCTACACCTTC | CAISATGTYGYTF
- | - | TRBJ2-7 | TRBV7-9 | TGTGCCAGCAGCTTGTCAACAGTTAACGAGCAGTACTTC | CASSLSTVNEQYF
- | TRBD2 | TRBJ2-3 | TRBV6-5 | TGTGCCAGCAGGGGCGGGGGACGCACAGATACGCAGTATTTT | CASRGGGRTDTQYF
- | - | TRBJ2-1 | TRBV4-3 | TGCGCCAGCAGCCAAGATTGGGGGGGCCCCAATGAGCAGTTCTTC | CASSQDWGGPNEQFF
- | TRBD1 | TRBJ2-2 | TRBV27 | TGTGCCAGCAGTAAACCTCGACAGGGGGCAACCGGGGAGCTGTTTTTT | CASSKPRQGATGELFF
- | TRBD1 | TRBJ1-3 | TRBV14 | TGTGCCAGCAGCCAAGGCCAGGGGGCAGGAAACACCATATATTTT | CASSQGQGAGNTIYF
once | TRBD2 | TRBJ2-1 | TRBV7-7 | TGTGCCAGCAGCTTAGCGCGAGCGGGGGGGGTCCATGAGCAGTTCTTC | CASSLARAGGVHEQFF
- | TRBD1 | TRBJ1-2 | TRBV27 | TGTGCCAGCAGTGGACAGGGTGGTGGCTACACCTTC | CASSGQGGGYTF
- | TRBD2 | TRBJ2-3 | TRBV2 | TGTGCCAGCAGCCTACTAGCGGGGGCCCCAGATACGCAGTATTTT | CASSLLAGAPDTQYF
- | TRBD1 | TRBJ2-3 | TRBV18 | TGTGCCAGCTCCCCGACAGGGGGAGGCACAGATACGCAGTATTTT | CASSPTGGGTDTQYF
- | - | TRBJ1-2 | TRBV14 | TGTGCCAGCAGCCAAGGCGGGACGGGACACTATGGCTACACCTTC | CASSQGGTGHYGYTF
- | TRBD1 | TRBJ1-1 | TRBV7-9 | TGTGCCAGCACCAGGGACAGTTATAACGAAGCTTTCTTT | CASTRDSYNEAFF
few | TRBD2 | TRBJ2-1 | TRBV19 | TGTGCCAGTAGTGGGGGACTAGCGTACGAGCAGTTCTTC | CASSGGLAYEQFF
- | - | TRBJ1-5 | TRBV5-8 | TGTGCCAGCAGCTTTTACAATCAGCCCCAGCATTTT | CASSFYNQPQHF
- | - | TRBJ1-6 | TRBV27 | TGTGCCAGCAGTTTGGAGAAGTGGGATTCACCCCTCCACTTT | CASSLEKWDSPLHF
few | - | TRBJ1-2 | TRBV4-2 | TGTGCCAGCAGCCGCGACCCCCAGGGCAATAACTATGGCTACACCTTC | CASSRDPQGNNYGYTF
- | TRBD2 | TRBJ2-2 | TRBV5-1 | TGCGCCAGCAGCTCCGCCGGGGGGACCACCGGGGAGCTGTTTTTT | CASSSAGGTTGELFF
- | - | TRBJ2-7 | TRBV15 | TGTGCCACCACCCGCGGTGGAGGGGGCGTCTACGAGCAGTACTTC | CATTRGGGGVYEQYF